This TCR beta chain was recorded in a study of blood T cell repertoires in COVID-19. Method: immunoSEQ multiplex PCR; TCRdb's copy keeps in-frame clones and lacks some. This table holds about 230,000 clones, over 80% found once. The CDR3 extends over 13 amino acids. The trim removed 7 bases at V and 5 bases at J, leaving 6 bases unmatched. CDR1 is MDHEN, CDR2 SYDVKM, per germline. The sequence was collected from a woman in her seventies with active or convalescent COVID-19. Material for sequencing was peripheral blood. V is TRBV28 and J is TRBJ1-2, with 8 bases that match TRBD1. The CDR3 DNA sequence: TGTGCCAGCACAACAGGGGGTGGGTATGGCTACACCTTC. This translates into CASTTGGGYGYTF.